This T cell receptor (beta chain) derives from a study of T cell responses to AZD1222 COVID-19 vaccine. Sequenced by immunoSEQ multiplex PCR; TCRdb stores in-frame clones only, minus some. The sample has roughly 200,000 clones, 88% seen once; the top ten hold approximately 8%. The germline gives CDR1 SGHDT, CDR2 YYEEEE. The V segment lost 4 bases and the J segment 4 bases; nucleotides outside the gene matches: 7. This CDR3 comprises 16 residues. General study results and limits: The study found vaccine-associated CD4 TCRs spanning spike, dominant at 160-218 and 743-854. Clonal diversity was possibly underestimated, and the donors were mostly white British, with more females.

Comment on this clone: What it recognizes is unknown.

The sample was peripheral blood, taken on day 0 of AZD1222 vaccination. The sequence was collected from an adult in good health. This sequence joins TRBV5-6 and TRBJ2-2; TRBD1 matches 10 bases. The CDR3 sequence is CASSGTGTGVTGELFF. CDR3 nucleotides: TGTGCCAGCAGCGGGACCGGGACAGGGGTCACCGGGGAGCTGTTTTTT.